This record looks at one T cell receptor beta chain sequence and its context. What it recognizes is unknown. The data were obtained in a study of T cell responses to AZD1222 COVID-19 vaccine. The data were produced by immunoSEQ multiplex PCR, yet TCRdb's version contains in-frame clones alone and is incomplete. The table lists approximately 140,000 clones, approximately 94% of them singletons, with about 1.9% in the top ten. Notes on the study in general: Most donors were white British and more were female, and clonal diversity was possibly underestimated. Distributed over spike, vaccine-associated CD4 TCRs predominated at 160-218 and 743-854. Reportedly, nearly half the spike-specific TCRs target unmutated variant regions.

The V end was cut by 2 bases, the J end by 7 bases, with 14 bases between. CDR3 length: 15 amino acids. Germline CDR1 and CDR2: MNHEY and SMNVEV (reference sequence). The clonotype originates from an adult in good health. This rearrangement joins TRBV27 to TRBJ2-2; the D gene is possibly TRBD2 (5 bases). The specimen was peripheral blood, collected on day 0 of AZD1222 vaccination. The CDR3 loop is CASSLRLAGGGELFF. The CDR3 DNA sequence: TGTGCCAGCAGTTTAAGGCTAGCAGGAGGCGGGGAGCTGTTTTTT.